Shown below are 4 T cell receptor beta chains from a single sample sequenced in a study of shared clonotypes between healthy human individuals. This table comes from immunoSEQ multiplex PCR, and its TCRdb copy is limited to in-frame clones, with some not included. The top ten hold 0.39% of the sample, which has approximately 2.1 million clones, approximately 93% seen once. The sequenced material came from naive CD4+ T cells from PBMCs. As to subset: CD45RA+ positively selected. These receptors originate from a man between 18 and 35 years old in good health. Some clones in this sample may be carry-over from other donors' samples.

The chain joins TRBV6-6 to TRBJ1-4, with 7 positions matching TRBD1. Germline CDR1 MNHNY, CDR2 SVGAGI (reference sequence). Trimming cost V 7 bases and J 6 bases; bases outside gene matches: 8. CDR3 length: 14 residues. This CDR3 is CASKLSGTDEKLFF. As DNA, the CDR3 is TGTGCCAGCAAATTATCCGGGACAGATGAAAAACTGTTTTTT.

About this clone: The same CDR3 is also encoded by other DNA sequences in this sample. The chain recombines TRBV7-9 with TRBJ2-7; D possibly matches TRBD1 or TRBD2 (6 bases each). From germline, CDR1 is SEHNR and CDR2 FQNEAQ (reference sequence). The CDR3 contains 14 residues. Trimming left V 3 bases short and J 1 base short, with 10 bases between. The CDR3 DNA reads as TGTGCCAGCAGCTTGGAGGGGGGTTCCTACGAGCAGTACTTC. Residues: CASSLEGGSYEQYF.

The rearrangement uses TRBV7-2 and TRBJ2-7; 7 bases align to TRBD1. Germline V gene sequence: CDR1 SGHTA, CDR2 FQGNSA. The CDR3 runs 16 residues. V shed 1 base, J shed 0 bases, and the junction held 6 bases outside the gene matches. The CDR3 nucleotides read TGTGCCAGCAGCTTAGTGCCGTCAGGGGGCTCCTACGAGCAGTACTTC. This codes for CASSLVPSGGSYEQYF.

The CDR3 DNA is TGTGCCAGCACTCCCGGCGGTCAGTGGCCCCAGCATTTT. Its translation is CASTPGGQWPQHF. V is TRBV28 and J is TRBJ1-5; D not resolved. The CDR3 is 13 residues long. Looked up from germline, CDR1 is MDHEN and CDR2 is SYDVKM. V lost 7 bases to trimming and J lost 9 bases, with 16 bases between them. The whole variable domain, filled in from reference TRBV28 and TRBJ1-5, reads DVKVTQSSRYLVKRTGEKVFLECVQDMDHENMFWYRQDPGLGLRLIYFSYDVKMKEKGDIPEGYSVSREKKERFSLILESASTNQTSMYLCASTPGGQWPQHFGDGTRLSIL.